A selection of T cell receptor beta chains follows, all from one sample in a study of blood T cell repertoires in COVID-19. Data came from immunoSEQ multiplex PCR; TCRdb stores just in-frame clones and leaves some out. The table includes 200,000 to 300,000 clones, 87% detected once. Sequencing was done on a sample of peripheral blood. The receptors come from a woman aged 45-65 years with acute or convalescent COVID-19. CDR3s include the opening cysteine and the closing phenylalanine or tryptophan. D genes are given only for firm matches. Clone size is given for some rows only: seen once, a few or many times, or a class if the clone is expanded.

.	.	TRBV6-1	TRBJ1-3	CASSEALGSSGNTIYF	TGTGCCAGCAGTGAAGCGCTCGGGAGCTCTGGAAACACCATATATTTT
TRBD2	.	TRBV4-2	TRBJ2-1	CASSQAGTTIDEQFF	TGTGCCAGCAGCCAGGCCGGGACTACCATAGATGAGCAGTTCTTC
.	.	TRBV10-1	TRBJ2-2	CASRPGTPNTGELFF	TGCGCCAGCAGGCCTGGGACACCGAACACCGGGGAGCTGTTTTTT
TRBD1	.	TRBV7-8	TRBJ1-6	CASSPLTGVNNSPLHF	TGTGCCAGCAGCCCCCTTACAGGGGTTAATAATTCACCCCTCCACTTT
.	.	TRBV27	TRBJ2-3	CASSYSQFPDTQYF	TGTGCCAGCAGTTACAGCCAGTTCCCAGATACGCAGTATTTT
TRBD2	.	TRBV6-2/TRBV6-3	TRBJ2-2	CASSQLSGRAPGELFF	TGTGCCAGCAGCCAACTTAGCGGGAGGGCCCCCGGGGAGCTGTTTTTT
.	.	TRBV5-1	TRBJ1-5	CASSSVGGGNQPQHF	TGCGCCAGCAGCTCCGTGGGGGGTGGTAATCAGCCCCAGCATTTT
TRBD2	.	TRBV7-8	TRBJ2-1	CASSSPRWAGGPSRQFF	TGTGCCAGCAGCTCCCCCCGATGGGCGGGAGGCCCCTCGCGGCAGTTCTTC
.	.	TRBV12-3/TRBV12-4	TRBJ1-1	CASSPFMNTEAFF	TGTGCCAGCAGCCCTTTTATGAACACTGAAGCTTTCTTT
TRBD2	.	TRBV9	TRBJ2-3	CASSADIGVAGGTDTQYF	TGTGCCAGCAGCGCCGATATCGGGGTAGCGGGAGGCACAGATACGCAGTATTTT
TRBD1	.	TRBV10-3	TRBJ2-1	CAIGDSSYNEQFF	TGTGCCATCGGGGACAGTTCCTACAATGAGCAGTTCTTC
.	.	TRBV5-1	TRBJ2-7	CASSPPAWQGKAEQYF	TGCGCCAGCAGCCCACCAGCCTGGCAGGGTAAGGCCGAGCAGTACTTC
TRBD1	.	TRBV9	TRBJ1-1	CASSVGQGDEAFF	TGTGCCAGCAGCGTAGGACAGGGGGATGAAGCTTTCTTT
.	.	TRBV6-4	TRBJ2-3	CASSDGLATSTDTQYF	TGTGCCAGCAGTGACGGGCTAGCGACTAGCACAGATACGCAGTATTTT
TRBD2	.	TRBV28	TRBJ2-1	CASYRTLAGIRRNEQFF	TGTGCCAGCTATCGTACCTTAGCGGGAATCAGACGCAATGAGCAGTTCTTC
.	.	TRBV5-6	TRBJ2-1	CASKQGFRYEQFF	TGTGCCAGCAAACAGGGTTTTAGGTATGAGCAGTTCTTC
.	.	TRBV24-1	TRBJ2-2	CATSDPHSLAGELFF	TGTGCCACCAGTGACCCCCACAGTCTGGCCGGGGAGCTGTTTTTT
TRBD1	few	TRBV5-1	TRBJ2-7	CASSPGTGNYEQYF	TGCGCCAGCAGCCCCGGGACAGGGAATTACGAGCAGTACTTC
.	.	TRBV2	TRBJ1-4	CASSVQNNEKLFF	TGTGCCAGCAGTGTACAGAATAATGAAAAACTGTTTTTT
TRBD2	.	TRBV27	TRBJ2-7	CASSWLAGGTSEQYF	TGTGCCAGCAGTTGGTTAGCGGGAGGGACGAGCGAGCAGTACTTC
TRBD1	.	TRBV29-1	TRBJ2-3	CSVWDSPYTQYF	TGCAGCGTTTGGGACAGTCCCTATACGCAGTATTTT
TRBD2	.	TRBV18	TRBJ2-7	CASSPRTSGYEQYF	TGTGCCAGCTCACCAAGGACTAGCGGGTACGAGCAGTACTTC
.	.	TRBV5-1	TRBJ1-2	CASSLGTFGYTF	TGCGCCAGCAGCCTAGGTACTTTTGGCTACACCTTC
TRBD1	.	TRBV28	TRBJ1-5	CASSPSGQGNQPQHF	TGTGCCAGCAGTCCCTCGGGACAGGGAAATCAGCCCCAGCATTTT
TRBD1	.	TRBV30	TRBJ1-1	CAWRGDRNTEAFF	TGTGCCTGGAGGGGGGACAGGAACACTGAAGCTTTCTTT
TRBD1	.	TRBV19	TRBJ1-2	CASSSRTGSIYGYTF	TGTGCCAGTAGTTCAAGGACAGGGTCGATCTATGGCTACACCTTC
.	.	TRBV3-1/TRBV3-2	TRBJ1-5	CASSPQGSQPQHF	TGTGCCAGCAGCCCACAGGGTAGTCAGCCCCAGCATTTT
TRBD1	few	TRBV7-2	TRBJ2-7	CASSLRQGVSYEQYF	TGTGCCAGCAGCTTAAGACAGGGGGTCTCCTACGAGCAGTACTTC
TRBD1	.	TRBV2	TRBJ1-1	CATEGQMNTEAFF	TGTGCCACCGAGGGACAGATGAACACTGAAGCTTTCTTT
.	once	TRBV5-4	TRBJ1-1	CASSSQIEAFF	TGTGCCAGCAGCTCCCAGATTGAAGCTTTCTTT
.	.	TRBV4-1	TRBJ2-1	CASSQEKLVYPNSYNEQFF	TGCGCCAGCAGCCAAGAGAAACTAGTGTATCCTAACTCCTACAATGAGCAGTTCTTC
TRBD1	.	TRBV15	TRBJ1-3	CATSHGPTGSGNTIYF	TGTGCCACCAGCCACGGCCCGACAGGGTCTGGAAACACCATATATTTT
.	.	TRBV12-3/TRBV12-4	TRBJ2-3	CASSLYPDTQYF	TGTGCCAGCAGTTTATATCCAGATACGCAGTATTTT
TRBD1	.	TRBV7-3	TRBJ1-2	CASSLSGQGNYGYTF	TGTGCCAGCAGCCTGTCGGGACAGGGGAACTATGGCTACACCTTC
.	once	TRBV6-1	TRBJ2-1	CASSEALNEQFF	TGTGCCAGCAGTGAAGCCCTCAATGAGCAGTTCTTC
.	once	TRBV3-1/TRBV3-2	TRBJ2-3	CASSQDVEGADTQYF	TGTGCCAGCAGCCAAGATGTCGAGGGCGCAGATACGCAGTATTTT
TRBD2	.	TRBV28	TRBJ2-3	CASSSTSGSTQYF	TGTGCCAGCAGTTCAACTAGCGGGAGTACGCAGTATTTT
TRBD2	.	TRBV28	TRBJ2-3	CASSYAPGGSGHITDTQYF	TGTGCCAGCAGTTATGCGCCGGGAGGTAGCGGACACATCACAGATACGCAGTATTTT
.	.	TRBV6-1	TRBJ2-7	CASSEAGAWAAQYF	TGTGCCAGCAGTGAAGCGGGGGCCTGGGCGGCGCAGTACTTC
.	.	TRBV6-2/TRBV6-3	TRBJ1-2	CASSYSMGADGYTF	TGTGCCAGCAGTTACTCGATGGGGGCAGATGGCTACACCTTC
.	.	TRBV2	TRBJ1-1	CASSVENTEAFF	TGTGCCAGCAGTGTAGAGAACACTGAAGCTTTCTTT
TRBD1	.	TRBV6-5	TRBJ1-1	CASSRTGGNTEAFF	TGTGCCAGCAGTAGGACAGGAGGGAACACTGAAGCTTTCTTT
TRBD1	.	TRBV27	TRBJ2-1	CASSPQDRGNLNEQFF	TGTGCCAGCAGTCCCCAAGACAGGGGAAACCTCAATGAGCAGTTCTTC
.	.	TRBV27	TRBJ2-5	CASSLAGFGETQYF	TGTGCCAGCAGTTTGGCAGGGTTCGGAGAGACCCAGTACTTC
TRBD1	.	TRBV6-5	TRBJ2-1	CASSYFPQGADEQFF	TGTGCCAGCAGTTACTTCCCACAGGGGGCCGATGAGCAGTTCTTC
.	once	TRBV27	TRBJ2-7	CASSLYDRAYEQYF	TGTGCCAGCAGTTTATACGACAGAGCGTACGAGCAGTACTTC
TRBD2	once	TRBV10-3	TRBJ2-7	CAISETSGGSYEQYF	TGTGCCATCAGTGAAACTAGCGGGGGGTCCTACGAGCAGTACTTC
.	.	TRBV5-4	TRBJ2-3	CASSEEPDTQYF	TGTGCCAGCAGCGAGGAGCCAGATACGCAGTATTTT
.	.	TRBV19	TRBJ1-4	CATKTTYSTNEKLFF	TGTGCCACCAAGACGACATACTCAACTAATGAAAAACTGTTTTTT
.	few	TRBV28	TRBJ1-5	CASSFQVYNQPQHF	TGTGCCAGCAGTTTTCAGGTTTACAATCAGCCCCAGCATTTT
.	.	TRBV19	TRBJ2-7	CASKEVLASYEQYF	TGTGCCTCCAAAGAGGTCCTGGCCTCCTACGAGCAGTACTTC
.	few	TRBV14	TRBJ2-7	CASSQIVYEQYF	TGTGCCAGCAGTCAAATAGTATACGAGCAGTACTTC
.	.	TRBV4-1	TRBJ1-5	CASSHDQYQPQHF	TGCGCCAGCAGCCATGATCAGTATCAGCCCCAGCATTTT
TRBD1	.	TRBV7-3	TRBJ2-5	CASSPSGGMETQYF	TGTGCCAGCAGTCCCTCAGGGGGTATGGAGACCCAGTACTTC
.	.	TRBV29-1	TRBJ2-3	CSVGAGTDTQYF	TGCAGCGTTGGGGCTGGGACAGATACGCAGTATTTT